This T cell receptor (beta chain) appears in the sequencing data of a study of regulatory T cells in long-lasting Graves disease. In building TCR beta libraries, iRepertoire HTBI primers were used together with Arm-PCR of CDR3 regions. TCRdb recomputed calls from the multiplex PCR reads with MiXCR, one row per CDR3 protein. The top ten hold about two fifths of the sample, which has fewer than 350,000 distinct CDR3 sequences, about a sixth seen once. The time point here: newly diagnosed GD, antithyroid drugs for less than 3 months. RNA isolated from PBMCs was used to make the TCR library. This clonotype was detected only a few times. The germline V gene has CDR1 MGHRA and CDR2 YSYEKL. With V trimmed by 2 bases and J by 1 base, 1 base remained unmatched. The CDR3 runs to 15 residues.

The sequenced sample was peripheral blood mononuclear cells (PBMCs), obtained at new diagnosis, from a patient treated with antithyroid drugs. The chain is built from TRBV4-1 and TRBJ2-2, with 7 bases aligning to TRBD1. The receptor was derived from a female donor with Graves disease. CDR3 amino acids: CASSQRQGNTGELFF. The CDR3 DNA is TGCGCCAGCAGCCAAAGACAGGGGAACACCGGGGAGCTGTTTTTT.